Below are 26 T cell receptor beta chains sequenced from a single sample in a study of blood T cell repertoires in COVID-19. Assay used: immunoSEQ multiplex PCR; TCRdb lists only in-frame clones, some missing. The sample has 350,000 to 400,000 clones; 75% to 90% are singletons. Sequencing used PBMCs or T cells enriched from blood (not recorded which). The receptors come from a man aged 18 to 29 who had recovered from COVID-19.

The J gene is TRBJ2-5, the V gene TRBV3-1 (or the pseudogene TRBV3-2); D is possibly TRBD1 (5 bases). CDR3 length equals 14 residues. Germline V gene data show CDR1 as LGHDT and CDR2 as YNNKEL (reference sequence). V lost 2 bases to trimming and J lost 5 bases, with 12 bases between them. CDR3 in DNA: TGTGCCAGCAGCCAATATATAGCAGGGGAGACCCAGTACTTC. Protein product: CASSQYIAGETQYF.

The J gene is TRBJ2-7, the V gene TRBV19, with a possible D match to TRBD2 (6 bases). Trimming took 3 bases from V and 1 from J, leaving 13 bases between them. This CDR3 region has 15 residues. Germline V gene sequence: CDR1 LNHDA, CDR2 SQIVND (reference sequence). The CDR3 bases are TGTGCCAGTAGTATTGGTAGCGGTCCTTCCTACGAGCAGTACTTC. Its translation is CASSIGSGPSYEQYF.

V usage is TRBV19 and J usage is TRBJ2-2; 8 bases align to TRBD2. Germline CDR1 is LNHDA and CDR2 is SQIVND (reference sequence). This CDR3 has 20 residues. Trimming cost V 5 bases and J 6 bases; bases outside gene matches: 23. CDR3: CASSPPGTGRLAGGAGELFF. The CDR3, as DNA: TGTGCCAGTAGTCCCCCCGGCACAGGGCGTCTAGCGGGCGGCGCCGGGGAGCTGTTTTTT.

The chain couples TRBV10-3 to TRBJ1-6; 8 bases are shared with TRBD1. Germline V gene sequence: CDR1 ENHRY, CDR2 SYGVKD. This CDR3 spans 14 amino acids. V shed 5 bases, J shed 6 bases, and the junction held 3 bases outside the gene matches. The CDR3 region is CAISSDRANSPLHF. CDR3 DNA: TGTGCCATCAGTTCGGACAGGGCTAATTCACCCCTCCACTTT.

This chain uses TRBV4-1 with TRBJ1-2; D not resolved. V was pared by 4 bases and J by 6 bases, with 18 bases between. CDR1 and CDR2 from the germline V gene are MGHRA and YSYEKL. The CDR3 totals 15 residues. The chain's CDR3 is CASSPVRVGRDGYTF. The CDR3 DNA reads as TGCGCCAGCAGCCCTGTGAGGGTAGGGAGGGATGGCTACACCTTC.

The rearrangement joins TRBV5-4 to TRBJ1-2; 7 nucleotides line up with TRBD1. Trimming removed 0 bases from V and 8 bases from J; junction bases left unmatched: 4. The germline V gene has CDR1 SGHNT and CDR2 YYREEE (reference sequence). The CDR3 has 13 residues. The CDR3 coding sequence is TGTGCCAGCAGCTTGGAAGGGGGCGAAGGCTACACCTTC. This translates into CASSLEGGEGYTF. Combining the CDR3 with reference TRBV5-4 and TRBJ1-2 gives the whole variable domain ETGVTQSPTHLIKTRGQQVTLRCSSQSGHNTVSWYQQALGQGPQFIFQYYREEENGRGNFPPRFSGLQFPNYSSELNVNALELDDSALYLCASSLEGGEGYTFGSGTRLTVV.

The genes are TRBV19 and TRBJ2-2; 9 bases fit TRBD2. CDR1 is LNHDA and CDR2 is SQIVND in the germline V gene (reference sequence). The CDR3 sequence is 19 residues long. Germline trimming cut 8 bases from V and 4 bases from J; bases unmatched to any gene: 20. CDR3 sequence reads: CASAHYLAGGPGVTGELFF. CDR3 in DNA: TGTGCCAGTGCCCATTACTTGGCGGGAGGGCCGGGTGTCACCGGGGAGCTGTTTTTT.

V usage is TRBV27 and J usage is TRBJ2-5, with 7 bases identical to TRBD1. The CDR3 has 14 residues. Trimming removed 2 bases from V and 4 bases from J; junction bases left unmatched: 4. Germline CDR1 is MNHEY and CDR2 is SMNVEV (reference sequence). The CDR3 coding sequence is TGTGCCAGCAGTTTAAGGGGGCCAGGAGAGACCCAGTACTTC. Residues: CASSLRGPGETQYF.

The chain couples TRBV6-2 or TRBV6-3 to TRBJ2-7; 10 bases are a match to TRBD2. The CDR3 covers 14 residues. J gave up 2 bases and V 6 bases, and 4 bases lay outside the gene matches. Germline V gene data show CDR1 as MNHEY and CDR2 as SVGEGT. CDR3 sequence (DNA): TGTGCCAGCAGCCTGGGACTAGCGACCTACGAGCAGTACTTC. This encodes CASSLGLATYEQYF.

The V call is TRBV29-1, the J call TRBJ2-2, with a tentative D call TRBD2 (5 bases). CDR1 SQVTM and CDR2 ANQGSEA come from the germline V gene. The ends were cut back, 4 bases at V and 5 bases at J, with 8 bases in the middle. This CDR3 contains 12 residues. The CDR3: CSVASGTGELFF. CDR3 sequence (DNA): TGCAGCGTTGCTTCGGGAACCGGGGAGCTGTTTTTT.

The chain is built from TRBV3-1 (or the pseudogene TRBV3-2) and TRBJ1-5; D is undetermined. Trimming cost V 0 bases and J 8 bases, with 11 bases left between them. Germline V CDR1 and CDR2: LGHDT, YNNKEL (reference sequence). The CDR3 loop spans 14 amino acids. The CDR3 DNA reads TGTGCCAGCAGCCAAGACTCTGGTGAGAAGCCCCAGCATTTT. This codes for CASSQDSGEKPQHF.

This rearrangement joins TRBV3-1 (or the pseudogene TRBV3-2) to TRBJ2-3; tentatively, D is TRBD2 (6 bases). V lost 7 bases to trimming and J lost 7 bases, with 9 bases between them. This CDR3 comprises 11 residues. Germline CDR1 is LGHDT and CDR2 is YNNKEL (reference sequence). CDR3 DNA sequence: TGTGCCAGCACGGAGGGACATACGCAGTATTTT. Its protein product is CASTEGHTQYF.

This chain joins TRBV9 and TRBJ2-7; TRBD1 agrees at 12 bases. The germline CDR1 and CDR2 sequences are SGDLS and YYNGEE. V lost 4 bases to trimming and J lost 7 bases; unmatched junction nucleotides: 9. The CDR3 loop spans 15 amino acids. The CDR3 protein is CASSPMGTGGTEQYF. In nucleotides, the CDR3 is TGTGCCAGCAGCCCAATGGGGACAGGGGGCACGGAGCAGTACTTC.

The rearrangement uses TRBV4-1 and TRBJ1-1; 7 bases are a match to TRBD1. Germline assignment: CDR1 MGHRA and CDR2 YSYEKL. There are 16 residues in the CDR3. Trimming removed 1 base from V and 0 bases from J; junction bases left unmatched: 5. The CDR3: CASSQGTGNMNTEAFF. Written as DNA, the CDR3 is TGCGCCAGCAGCCAAGGGACAGGAAATATGAACACTGAAGCTTTCTTT.

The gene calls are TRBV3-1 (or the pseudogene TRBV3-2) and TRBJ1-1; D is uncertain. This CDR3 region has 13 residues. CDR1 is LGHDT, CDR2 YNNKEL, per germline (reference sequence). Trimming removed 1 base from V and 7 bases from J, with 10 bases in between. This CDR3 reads CASSQVFAGEAFF. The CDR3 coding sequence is TGTGCCAGCAGCCAAGTATTCGCGGGTGAAGCTTTCTTT.

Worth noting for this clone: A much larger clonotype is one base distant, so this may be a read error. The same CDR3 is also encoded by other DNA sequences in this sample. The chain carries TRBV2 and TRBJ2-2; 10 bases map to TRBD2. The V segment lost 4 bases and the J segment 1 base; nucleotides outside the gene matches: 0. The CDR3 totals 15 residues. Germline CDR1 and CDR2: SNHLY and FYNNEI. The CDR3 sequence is CASSGTSGNTGELFF. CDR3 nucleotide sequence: TGTGCCAGCAGTGGGACTAGCGGGAACACCGGGGAGCTGTTTTTT.

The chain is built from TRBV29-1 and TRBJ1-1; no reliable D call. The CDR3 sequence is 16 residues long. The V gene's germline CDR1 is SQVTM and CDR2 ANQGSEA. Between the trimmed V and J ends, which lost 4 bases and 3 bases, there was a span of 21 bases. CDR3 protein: CSVVVVLGLGDTEAFF. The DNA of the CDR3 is TGCAGCGTTGTAGTAGTGTTGGGTCTGGGAGACACTGAAGCTTTCTTT.

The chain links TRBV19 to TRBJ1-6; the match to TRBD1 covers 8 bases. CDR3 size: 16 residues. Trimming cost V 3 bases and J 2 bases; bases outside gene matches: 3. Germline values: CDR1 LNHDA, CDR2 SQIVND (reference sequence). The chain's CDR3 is CASSIAGGAYNSPLHF. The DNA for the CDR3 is TGTGCCAGTAGTATCGCAGGGGGCGCCTATAATTCACCCCTCCACTTT.

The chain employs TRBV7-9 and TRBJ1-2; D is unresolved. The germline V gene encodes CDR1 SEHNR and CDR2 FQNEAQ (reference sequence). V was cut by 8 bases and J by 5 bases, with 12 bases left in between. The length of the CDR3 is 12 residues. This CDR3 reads CASHTAGYGYTF. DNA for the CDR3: TGTGCCAGCCACACAGCTGGGTATGGCTACACCTTC.

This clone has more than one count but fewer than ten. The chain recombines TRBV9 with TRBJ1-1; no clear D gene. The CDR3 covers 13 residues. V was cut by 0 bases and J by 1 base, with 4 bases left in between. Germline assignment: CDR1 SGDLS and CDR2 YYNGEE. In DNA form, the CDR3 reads TGTGCCAGCAGCGTAGAGCCGAACACTGAAGCTTTCTTT. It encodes CASSVEPNTEAFF.

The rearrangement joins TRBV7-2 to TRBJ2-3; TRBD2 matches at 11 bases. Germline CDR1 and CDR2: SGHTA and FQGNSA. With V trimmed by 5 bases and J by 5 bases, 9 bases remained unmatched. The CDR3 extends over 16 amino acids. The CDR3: CASSGGASGRQDTQYF. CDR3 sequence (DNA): TGTGCCAGCAGCGGTGGGGCTAGCGGGAGGCAAGATACGCAGTATTTT.

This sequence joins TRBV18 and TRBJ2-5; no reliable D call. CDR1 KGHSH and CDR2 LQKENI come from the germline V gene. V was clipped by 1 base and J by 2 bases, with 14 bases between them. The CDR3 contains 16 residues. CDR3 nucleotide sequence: TGTGCCAGCTCACCACTTTCGGGTCCCACTCAAGAGACCCAGTACTTC. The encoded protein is CASSPLSGPTQETQYF.

CDR3 in DNA: TGTGCCTCCTCAGGGGCTGGGGCCAACGTCCTGACTTTC. Translated, it gives CASSGAGANVLTF. V usage is TRBV10-3 and J usage is TRBJ2-6, with D possibly TRBD1 on 6 matching bases. V dropped 11 bases and J dropped 2 bases, with 10 bases sitting between them. CDR1 and CDR2 (germline): ENHRY, SYGVKD. The CDR3 length is 13 residues.

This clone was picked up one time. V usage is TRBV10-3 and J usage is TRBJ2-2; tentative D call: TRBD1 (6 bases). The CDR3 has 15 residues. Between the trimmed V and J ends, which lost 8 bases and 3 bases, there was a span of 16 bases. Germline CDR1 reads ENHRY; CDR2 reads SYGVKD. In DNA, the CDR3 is TGTGCCATCGGGGCCCAGGGGAGTTACACCGGGGAGCTGTTTTTT. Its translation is CAIGAQGSYTGELFF.

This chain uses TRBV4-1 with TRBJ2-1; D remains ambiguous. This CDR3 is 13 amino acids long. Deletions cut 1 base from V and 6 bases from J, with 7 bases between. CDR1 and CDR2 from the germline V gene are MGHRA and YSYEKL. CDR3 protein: CASSQGNGNEQFF. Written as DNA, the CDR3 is TGCGCCAGCAGCCAAGGAAACGGCAATGAGCAGTTCTTC.

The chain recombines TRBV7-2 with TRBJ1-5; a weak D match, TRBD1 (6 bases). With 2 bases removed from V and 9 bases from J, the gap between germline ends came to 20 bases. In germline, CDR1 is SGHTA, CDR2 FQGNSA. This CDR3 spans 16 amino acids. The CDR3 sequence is CASSLSVDRRQGPQHF. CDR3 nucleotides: TGTGCCAGCAGCTTATCCGTTGACAGGCGCCAAGGGCCCCAGCATTTT.